A few counts support the clone carrying this TCR beta chain. Its cognate antigen is unknown. The sample originates from a study of response to subunit inactivated influenza vaccine. Using its own MiXCR run on the RT-PCR reads, TCRdb lists one record per CDR3 protein. The sample includes about 700,000 distinct CDR3 sequences, about 14% seen only once; the top ten take around 7.3%. General study findings and limits: T cells newly recruited by each seasonal influenza vaccination are few, the authors suggested.

This CDR3 contains 15 residues. V lost 9 bases, J lost 0 bases, and 15 bases lay in between. The germline V gene has CDR1 SEHNR and CDR2 FQNEAQ (reference sequence). The material sequenced was PBMCs from blood, taken 14 days before vaccination. This receptor was taken from a man aged 50 to 59 who received an inactivated influenza vaccine. This chain links TRBV7-9 with TRBJ2-1; D possibly corresponds to TRBD1 (6 bases). For the CDR3, the DNA is TGTGCCAGTACCATCCGACAGGTCTCCTACAATGAGCAGTTCTTC. Protein sequence: CASTIRQVSYNEQFF.